This TCR beta chain stems from a study of blood T cell repertoires in COVID-19. Turning to the study itself: Donors in the United States, Italy and Spain gave samples during acute or convalescent COVID-19. T cells, B-cell-depleted T cells, or PBMCs supplied cDNA or gDNA.

The V gene end was trimmed by 4 bases and the J gene end by 1 base; junction bases not matched to a gene: 6. Looked up from germline, CDR1 is SGHTA and CDR2 is FQGNSA. The CDR3 contains 15 residues. Under the authors' procedure: The assay estimated nucleated cells by amplifying reference gene primers. Profiled with immunoSEQ multiplex PCR; TCRdb holds only in-frame clones, not every one. V and J calls and clone size are given by that table; D and trimming were obtained from the DNA. The data contain tens of thousands of clones, about 91% of them singletons. The TCR originated in a woman in her sixties or seventies with acute or convalescent COVID-19. V and J are TRBV7-2 and TRBJ1-1; 7 positions match TRBD1. Sample: peripheral blood. CDR3 protein: CASSSRTGKNTEAFF. The CDR3 DNA sequence: TGTGCCAGCAGCTCTCGGACAGGAAAGAACACTGAAGCTTTCTTT.